One and the same sample provided the 27 T cell receptor beta chains below, sequenced in a study of beta chain features in type 1 diabetes. Overall study results and limits: Patients with Type 1 diabetes showed moderately but significantly shorter TCRB CDR3s in all four CD4+ subsets.

These receptors are not linked to any known antigen. Since all of the isolated RNA was reverse transcribed, expressed TCRB transcripts were what got sequenced. Clones were sequenced by immunoSEQ multiplex PCR, and TCRdb holds only the in-frame ones, with some missing. The sample yields hundreds of thousands of clones, around 15% seen once. Sequences were obtained from naive CD4+ T cells from blood. All receptors come from a man aged 18 to 30 with type 1 diabetes.

The rearrangement joins TRBV11-2 to TRBJ2-1; D is possibly TRBD1 or TRBD2 (5 bases each). The CDR3 totals 16 residues. CDR1 SGHAT and CDR2 FQNNGV come from the germline V gene. The germline V and J ends were trimmed by 2 bases and 0 bases, with 11 bases remaining between them. CDR3 sequence: CASSLRRDHSYNEQFF. CDR3 bases: TGTGCCAGCAGCTTAAGACGGGACCACTCCTACAATGAGCAGTTCTTC.

The J gene is TRBJ2-3, the V gene TRBV7-2, with D tentatively TRBD1 or TRBD2 (6 bases each). CDR3 length equals 14 residues. Trimming removed 0 bases at V and 6 bases at J, with 10 bases between. CDR1 SGHTA and CDR2 FQGNSA come from the germline V gene. The CDR3 DNA reads TGTGCCAGCAGCTTAGCGGGGGGCGTGGATACGCAGTATTTT. It is translated as CASSLAGGVDTQYF.

This clone was seen a handful of times. The chain carries TRBV2 and TRBJ1-6; the D gene is possibly TRBD1 (6 bases). The CDR3 consists of 16 residues. Germline V gene lookup returns CDR1 SNHLY and CDR2 FYNNEI. Trimming pared 3 bases from V and 5 bases from J, leaving 14 bases between. The CDR3 loop reads CASSDLGQTNNSPLHF. The DNA for the CDR3 is TGTGCCAGCAGTGACTTAGGACAGACCAATAATTCACCCCTCCACTTT.

The CDR3 loop is CASSPPTGETQYF. CDR3 DNA: TGTGCCAGCTCACCACCGACTGGGGAGACCCAGTACTTC. The chain is built from TRBV18 and TRBJ2-5; D not resolved. The CDR3 covers 13 residues. Trimming took off 0 bases at V and 5 bases at J, with 7 bases between the two ends. CDR1 and CDR2 (germline): KGHSH, LQKENI. The whole variable domain, remainder taken from reference TRBV18 and TRBJ2-5, is NAGVMQNPRHLVRRRGQEARLRCSPMKGHSHVYWYRQLPEEGLKFMVYLQKENIIDESGMPKERFSAEFPKEGPSILRIQQVVRGDSAAYFCASSPPTGETQYFGPGTRLLVL.

This chain uses TRBV5-1 with TRBJ2-1, with 7 bases lining up with TRBD2. CDR1 and CDR2 from the germline V gene are SGHRS and YFSETQ. This CDR3 is 16 amino acids long. V trimming: 9 bases; J trimming: 8 bases; junction bases outside the gene matches: 20. The CDR3 reads CATQVGGGNLGDEQFF. DNA for the CDR3: TGCGCCACCCAAGTCGGCGGGGGAAACCTCGGGGATGAGCAGTTCTTC. Looking up the rest from reference TRBV5-1 and TRBJ2-1 gives the full variable domain: KAGVTQTPRYLIKTRGQQVTLSCSPISGHRSVSWYQQTPGQGLQFLFEYFSETQRNKGNFPGRFSGRQFSNSRSEMNVSTLELGDSALYLCATQVGGGNLGDEQFFGPGTRLTVL.

The chain has TRBV7-9 and TRBJ1-1, with 10 nucleotides matching TRBD1. CDR1 is SEHNR and CDR2 is FQNEAQ in the germline V gene (reference sequence). Losses at the gene ends were 5 bases for V and 4 bases for J; bases not matched to a gene: 4. The CDR3 runs 14 residues. The CDR3: CASSQRQGATEAFF. DNA for the CDR3: TGTGCCAGCAGCCAAAGACAGGGGGCCACTGAAGCTTTCTTT.

This clone was counted a few times. The gene calls are TRBV25-1 and TRBJ1-2; TRBD1 might be the D (6 bases). V was cut by 6 bases and J by 0 bases, with 11 bases left in between. This CDR3 is built from 14 residues. The germline CDR1 and CDR2 sequences are MGHDK and SYGVNS. The CDR3 protein is CASREKGANYGYTF. Written as DNA, the CDR3 is TGTGCCAGCAGAGAGAAGGGGGCTAACTATGGCTACACCTTC.

The chain combines TRBV29-1 with TRBJ1-4; possibly TRBD1 for D (6 bases). V gave up 3 bases and J gave up 5 bases, with 10 bases separating them. The CDR3 extends over 13 amino acids. The germline gives CDR1 SQVTM, CDR2 ANQGSEA. CDR3 in DNA: TGCAGCGTTGATAAGGGGGTGAATGAAAAACTGTTTTTT. As protein: CSVDKGVNEKLFF.

This clone was found a few times. The chain has TRBV18 and TRBJ1-5; the match to TRBD1 covers 8 bases. CDR1 and CDR2 from the germline V gene are KGHSH and LQKENI. The CDR3 length is 13 residues. V lost 2 bases, J lost 8 bases, and 2 bases stayed unmatched. The CDR3 region has the DNA TGTGCCAGCTCACCAGGACAGGGTAAGCCCCAGCATTTT. Residues: CASSPGQGKPQHF.

This clone was seen more than once but under ten times. Here the CDR3 reads CATKVQREKSPVQYF. The CDR3 DNA sequence: TGTGCCACCAAAGTGCAGCGGGAGAAATCGCCAGTGCAGTACTTC. V is TRBV6-8 and J is TRBJ2-7; 8 bases agree with TRBD2. Germline loops: CDR1 MNHGY, CDR2 SAAAGT. V shed 10 bases and J 9 bases; nucleotides not matched to a gene: 20. The CDR3 runs to 15 residues.

This clone was seen a few times. This chain joins TRBV13 and TRBJ1-2; TRBD1 agrees at 7 bases. This CDR3 comprises 19 residues. The germline V gene encodes CDR1 PRHDT and CDR2 FYEKMQ (reference sequence). V trimming: 0 bases; J trimming: 0 bases; junction bases outside the gene matches: 13. Here the CDR3 reads CASSLGSRDRELTNYGYTF. The CDR3 coding sequence is TGTGCCAGCAGCTTAGGCAGTCGGGACAGAGAGCTCACTAACTATGGCTACACCTTC.

V is TRBV29-1 and J is TRBJ1-2; D remains ambiguous. V lost 6 bases, J lost 5 bases, and 16 bases lay in between. This CDR3 is 13 amino acids long. Germline V gene data show CDR1 as SQVTM and CDR2 as ANQGSEA. The DNA of the CDR3 is TGCAGCGTCGAGAAAGGGATTGGATATGGCTACACCTTC. Translation gives CSVEKGIGYGYTF.

This chain uses TRBV7-9 with TRBJ2-7; 7 positions match TRBD1. The CDR3 runs 16 residues. Per germline, CDR1 SEHNR and CDR2 FQNEAQ (reference sequence). V gave up 1 base and J gave up 0 bases; unmatched junction bases: 6. CDR3 DNA sequence: TGTGCCAGCAGCTTAGGGGGACAGCAGAGCTCCTACGAGCAGTACTTC. This encodes CASSLGGQQSSYEQYF.

This clone was counted only a few times. This chain joins TRBV28 and TRBJ2-7, with 7 nucleotides matching TRBD2. CDR1 is MDHEN and CDR2 is SYDVKM in the germline V gene. The CDR3 consists of 14 residues. Trimming cost V 4 bases and J 4 bases; bases outside gene matches: 7. CDR3 sequence (DNA): TGTGCCAGCAGTTCCGGGACTAATTTTTACGAGCAGTACTTC. This gives the protein CASSSGTNFYEQYF.

The chain uses TRBV7-2 and TRBJ2-7; D gene uncertain. V was clipped by 2 bases and J by 3 bases, with 8 bases between them. This CDR3 contains 13 residues. CDR1 and CDR2 from the germline V gene are SGHTA and FQGNSA. CDR3: CASSLQAYYEQYF. In DNA, the CDR3 is TGTGCCAGCAGCTTACAGGCCTACTACGAGCAGTACTTC.

This clone turned up a few times. The J gene is TRBJ2-2, the V gene TRBV28; weak D call: TRBD1 (6 bases). The V gene lost 6 bases and the J gene lost 5 bases, with 19 bases spanning the gap. The CDR3 runs to 16 residues. CDR1 is MDHEN and CDR2 is SYDVKM in the germline V gene. CDR3 in DNA: TGTGCCAGCAGAAAAGGCGGACAGCAGAATACCGGGGAGCTGTTTTTT. Amino acid sequence: CASRKGGQQNTGELFF.

Here the CDR3 reads CASRGGGTLNEQFF. The CDR3 DNA follows: TGTGCCAGCAGAGGTGGCGGGACCCTCAATGAGCAGTTCTTC. The chain links TRBV7-2 to TRBJ2-1; D might be TRBD2 (6 bases). Germline CDR1 SGHTA, CDR2 FQGNSA. This CDR3 is 14 amino acids long. The V gene lost 6 bases and the J gene lost 6 bases, with 15 bases spanning the gap.

This rearrangement joins TRBV14 to TRBJ2-3; 8 bases match TRBD2. V lost 2 bases to trimming and J lost 6 bases; unmatched junction nucleotides: 10. Germline V gene lookup returns CDR1 SGHDN and CDR2 FVKESK. CDR3 length equals 16 residues. The CDR3 region is CASSQHTGGTSDTQYF. The CDR3 region has the DNA TGTGCCAGCAGCCAACATACGGGGGGGACTTCGGATACGCAGTATTTT.

Remarks on this clone: Other DNA sequences within the sample encode an identical CDR3. This chain connects TRBV18 to TRBJ2-5; D is undetermined. V was trimmed by 6 bases and J by 1 base, leaving 3 bases between them. The length of the CDR3 is 11 residues. Germline CDR1 KGHSH, CDR2 LQKENI. In DNA form, the CDR3 reads TGTGCCAGCTCCCTCCAAGAGACCCAGTACTTC. Its translation is CASSLQETQYF.

The table lists this clone with a few counts. The chain recombines TRBV29-1 with TRBJ1-1; D is unclear. CDR1 is SQVTM, CDR2 ANQGSEA, per germline. With 4 bases removed from V and 4 bases from J, the gap between germline ends came to 13 bases. This CDR3 has 13 amino acids. The CDR3 sequence is CSVVPSWGTEAFF. In nucleotides, the CDR3 is TGCAGCGTTGTACCCTCATGGGGCACTGAAGCTTTCTTT.

This clone was seen a handful of times. J is TRBJ2-5 and V is TRBV11-1, with D hard to call. This CDR3 has 11 residues. From germline, CDR1 is SGHAT and CDR2 FQDESV (reference sequence). V gave up 5 bases and J gave up 5 bases, with 6 bases separating them. In nucleotides, the CDR3 is TGTGCCAGCAGCGCCTGGGAGACCCAGTACTTC. Protein sequence: CASSAWETQYF.

This clone was observed a few times. Mismatch with germline at one junction end may stem from a read error. This chain links TRBV4-2 with TRBJ2-5; tentatively, D is TRBD2 (6 bases). The CDR3 is 13 residues long. Per the germline V gene, CDR1 is LGHNA and CDR2 is YNFKEQ. CDR3: CASSQGRGNREDF. Here the CDR3 DNA reads TGTGCCAGCAGCCAAGGGCGCGGAAATAGGGAGGACTTC.

The chain employs TRBV5-1 and TRBJ2-1; TRBD2 is a possible D gene (6 bases). Germline V lookup: CDR1 SGHRS, CDR2 YFSETQ. This CDR3 is 16 amino acids long. V gave up 0 bases and J gave up 0 bases, with 10 bases separating them. Here the CDR3 reads CASSLEAGSSYNEQFF. The CDR3 DNA is TGCGCCAGCAGCTTGGAGGCGGGAAGCTCCTACAATGAGCAGTTCTTC.

This clone was picked up one time. This chain links TRBV30 with TRBJ1-1, with D maybe TRBD1 (5 bases). Germline values: CDR1 GTSNPN, CDR2 SVGIG (reference sequence). Trimming cost V 3 bases and J 2 bases, with 13 bases left between them. This CDR3 has 14 amino acids. The CDR3 spells CAWSAGPINTEAFF. The CDR3 DNA reads as TGTGCCTGGAGCGCGGGACCCATCAACACTGAAGCTTTCTTT. The full variable domain, in which reference TRBV30 and TRBJ1-1 provide the parts outside the CDR3, is SQTIHQWPATLVQPVGSPLSLECTVEGTSNPNLYWYRQAAGRGLQLLFYSVGIGQISSEVPQNLSASRPQDRQFILSSKKLLLSDSGFYLCAWSAGPINTEAFFGQGTRLTVV.

This clone was counted only a few times. The V gene is TRBV9, the J gene TRBJ2-7, with TRBD1 matching over 7 bases. This CDR3 is built from 14 residues. Per germline, CDR1 SGDLS and CDR2 YYNGEE. The J segment lost 5 bases and the V segment lost 3 bases, leaving 8 bases of the junction unmatched. CDR3 DNA: TGTGCCAGCAGCGCAACAGGGGTGGGGAACGAGCAGTACTTC. Translating it yields CASSATGVGNEQYF.

The table lists this clone with a few counts. The chain is built from TRBV27 and TRBJ1-2; 8 positions agree with TRBD1. Germline CDR1 and CDR2: MNHEY and SMNVEV (reference sequence). The CDR3 has 14 residues. The J segment lost 3 bases and the V segment lost 5 bases, leaving 5 bases of the junction unmatched. CDR3 sequence (DNA): TGTGCCAGCAGTCGTGACAGGGGTCACTATGGCTACACCTTC. This gives the protein CASSRDRGHYGYTF.

This sequence joins TRBV27 and TRBJ2-5; D gene ambiguous. The CDR3 loop spans 14 amino acids. Trimming removed 5 bases at V and 4 bases at J, with 14 bases between. The V gene's germline CDR1 is MNHEY and CDR2 SMNVEV (reference sequence). The CDR3 is CASSPGAGRETQYF. DNA of the CDR3: TGTGCCAGCAGTCCAGGTGCAGGCAGAGAGACCCAGTACTTC.